The T cell receptor beta chain described here comes from a study of CD8+CD57+ T cells in acquired aplastic anemia (dated by TCRdb to 2016 to 2018). Regarding the research as a whole: A mean of about 3.2 ug of DNA, ranging from roughly 0.2 to 27.4 ug, was extracted from sorted CD4+ and CD8+ cells. CD8+CD57+ expansion was defined as frequency above the mean frequency observed in healthy subjects. The investigation overall reported the following: No significant difference in CD8+ Simpson's diversity was found between patients and healthy controls (P=0.060). Although 25 to 30 CD8+ CDR3 sequences were shared by patients and controls, these sequences appeared highly expressed in patients and within the immunodominant clones of patients.

Genomic DNA served as template for TCR beta VDJ combination and CDR3 sequence profiling. An Illumina HiSeq 2000 was the platform used for TCR repertoire sequencing. From the authors' description of their analysis: TRBV/TRBJ rearrangement plots, CDR3 size and DJ length profiles, and Simpson's diversity index were used to evaluate the repertoires. The most abundant DNA sequence in the deep sequencing data was defined as the immunodominant clone. CDR3 amino acid sequences were screened for sharing across subjects and compared with published repertoires and the VDJdb database. TCRdb reanalyzed the raw reads on its own, using fastp at Q25 for trimming and MiXCR for clone calling, and kept in-frame beta chains. Each record represents a unique CDR3 protein, reported with the most common genes and DNA among its rows. Here the V and J calls rest on TCRdb's processing, not on the authors' analysis. Present in this sample are more than 250,000 distinct CDR3 sequences, less than 85% of which were seen just once. Clones ranked in the top ten supply 42% of the sample.

As for this clonotype: The specificity of this receptor is unknown. Per-base qualities were not stored, and no clone one base away is much larger.

V is clipped by 8 bases and J by 10 bases, and the sequence between their germline boundaries is 19 bases long. CDR1 and CDR2, per the germline V gene, are SNHLY and FYNNEI. The CDR3 covers 13 residues, taking in both the cysteine and the phenylalanine. Only CDR3 DNA remains: 39 bases, in frame from the first base. Flow cytometry had shown CD8+CD57+ cell expansion in the patients selected for sequencing. Severe acquired aplastic anemia was diagnosed in all patients according to International Study of Aplastic Anemia and Agranulocytosis and Camitta criteria. At the time blood was sampled, none of the patients had received any therapy. The study deep-sequenced TCR repertoires of sorted CD4+ and CD8+ blood T cells from severe aplastic anemia patients and healthy subjects. Patients were enrolled in the USA under clinicaltrials.gov protocols 00001620, 01623167, 00001397, 00071045, 00081523 and 00961064. Ficoll-Paque density gradient centrifugation was used to isolate peripheral blood mononuclear cells. CD4+ and CD8+ T cells were sorted by FACS or magnetic beads before DNA extraction.

Sequenced: sorted CD4+, CD8+, or CD8+CD57+ T cells (not recorded which) from PBMCs. The source of this sequence is a human donor with aplastic anemia. Here the chain combines TRBV2 and TRBJ2-3; the D region possibly corresponds to TRBD1 (6 bases align). CDR3 region: CASGEGGSNPQYF. The DNA sequence is as follows: TGTGCCAGCGGGGAAGGGGGTAGCAATCCGCAGTATTTT. Where the CDR3 stops, the reference TRBV2 and TRBJ2-3 genes take over; the full variable domain is EPEVTQTPSHQVTQMGQEVILRCVPISNHLYFYWYRQILGQKVEFLVSFYNNEISEKSEIFDDQFSVERPDGSNFTLKIRSTKLEDSAMYFCASGEGGSNPQYFGPGTRLTVL.